These 9 T cell receptor beta chains were sequenced from one sample in a study of T cells after posttransplantation cyclophosphamide. Busulfan-fludarabine conditioning, marrow transplant, and cyclophosphamide on days +3 and +4 were administered. The assay was immunoSEQ multiplex PCR, and TCRdb's table has in-frame clones only and misses some. The sample includes roughly 20,000 clones, roughly 70% of them seen just once. The sample in question was PBMCs, obtained after an allogeneic stem cell transplant with post-transplant cyclophosphamide. Receptors originate from a young adult male patient who received an allogeneic stem cell transplant from a related donor, was CMV-positive, and had acute GVHD only. These T cells may partly come from the graft donor.

The gene calls are TRBV18 and TRBJ2-2; a weak D match, TRBD1 (5 bases). CDR1 and CDR2 (germline): KGHSH, LQKENI. V shed 3 bases and J shed 0 bases, with 11 bases lying between them. CDR3 size: 16 residues. This CDR3 reads CASSPWGGANTGELFF. The CDR3 nucleotides read TGTGCCAGCTCACCTTGGGGCGGCGCGAACACCGGGGAGCTGTTTTTT.

V is TRBV9 and J is TRBJ2-5; 11 positions match TRBD2. J lost 5 bases, V lost 0 bases, and 6 bases had no gene match. The CDR3 extends over 16 amino acids. The V gene's germline CDR1 is SGDLS and CDR2 YYNGEE. The CDR3 loop reads CASSVGSGGALETQYF. CDR3 sequence (DNA): TGTGCCAGCAGCGTAGGTAGCGGGGGGGCTTTGGAGACCCAGTACTTC.

This rearrangement joins TRBV29-1 to TRBJ2-2, with D unclear. The CDR3 covers 16 residues. Germline CDR1 reads SQVTM; CDR2 reads ANQGSEA. V shed 2 bases and J shed 3 bases, with 16 bases lying between them. CDR3: CSVEPAEAMYTGELFF. In nucleotides, the CDR3 is TGCAGCGTTGAACCCGCAGAGGCCATGTACACCGGGGAGCTGTTTTTT.

This clone was counted a few times. J is TRBJ1-5 and V is TRBV29-1; D ambiguous. V gave up 1 base and J gave up 4 bases, with 8 bases separating them. CDR1 is SQVTM, CDR2 ANQGSEA, per germline. The length of the CDR3 is 13 residues. CDR3 sequence: CSVEVHPNQPQHF. The DNA of the CDR3 is TGCAGCGTTGAAGTACACCCGAATCAGCCCCAGCATTTT.

The chain joins TRBV2 to TRBJ2-2, with 8 bases identical to TRBD1. Germline V gene sequence: CDR1 SNHLY, CDR2 FYNNEI. The V gene end was trimmed by 9 bases and the J gene end by 4 bases; junction bases not matched to a gene: 7. The CDR3 is 14 amino acids. The CDR3 is CASTGTGVTGELFF. The CDR3 nucleotides read TGTGCCAGTACCGGGACAGGCGTCACCGGGGAGCTGTTTTTT.

This clone showed up just a few times. The chain has TRBV7-8 and TRBJ2-7, with 9 bases lining up with TRBD1. CDR1 is SGHVS and CDR2 is FQNEAQ in the germline V gene. The trim removed 3 bases at V and 3 bases at J, leaving 6 bases unmatched. The CDR3 length is 15 residues. CDR3 residues: CASSFGTGNYYEQYF. CDR3 sequence (DNA): TGTGCCAGCAGCTTTGGGACAGGGAACTACTACGAGCAGTACTTC.

The V and J genes are TRBV6-5 and TRBJ1-1; D unresolved. In germline, CDR1 is MNHEY, CDR2 SVGAGI. The CDR3 has 13 residues. V lost 1 base to trimming and J lost 8 bases, with 11 bases between them. This CDR3 is CASSYLPGREAFF. The CDR3 nucleotides are TGTGCCAGCAGTTACTTACCAGGCCGAGAAGCTTTCTTT.

This clone was seen just once. The chain links TRBV7-6 to TRBJ2-5, with 8 bases fitting TRBD2. The V segment lost 0 bases and the J segment 5 bases; nucleotides outside the gene matches: 5. This CDR3 is built from 15 residues. Germline assignment: CDR1 SGHVS and CDR2 FNYEAQ. CDR3 nucleotides: TGTGCCAGCAGCTTAGCGACTAGCGATCGGGAGACCCAGTACTTC. Protein: CASSLATSDRETQYF.

This chain links TRBV18 with TRBJ1-3; D might be TRBD1 (6 bases). The CDR3 is 14 residues long. V was clipped by 3 bases and J by 4 bases, with 10 bases between them. Germline values: CDR1 KGHSH, CDR2 LQKENI. The CDR3 protein is CASSPTQGGNTIYF. DNA of the CDR3: TGTGCCAGCTCACCGACCCAGGGGGGAAACACCATATATTTT.